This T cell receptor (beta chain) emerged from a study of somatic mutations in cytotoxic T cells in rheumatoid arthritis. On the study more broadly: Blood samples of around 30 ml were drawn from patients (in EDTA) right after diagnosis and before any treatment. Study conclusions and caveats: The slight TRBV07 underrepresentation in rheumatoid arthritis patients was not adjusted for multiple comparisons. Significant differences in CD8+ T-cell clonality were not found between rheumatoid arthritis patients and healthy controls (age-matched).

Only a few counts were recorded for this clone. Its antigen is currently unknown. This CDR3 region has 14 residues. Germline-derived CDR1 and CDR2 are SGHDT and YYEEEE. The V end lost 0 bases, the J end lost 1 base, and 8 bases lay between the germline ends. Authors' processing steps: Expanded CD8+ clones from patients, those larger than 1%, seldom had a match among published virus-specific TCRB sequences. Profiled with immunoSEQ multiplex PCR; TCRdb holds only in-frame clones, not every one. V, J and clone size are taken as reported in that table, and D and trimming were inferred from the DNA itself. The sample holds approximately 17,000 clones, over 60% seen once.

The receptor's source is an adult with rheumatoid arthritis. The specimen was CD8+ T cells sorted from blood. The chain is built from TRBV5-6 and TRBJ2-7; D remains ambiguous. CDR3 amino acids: CASSLAPPSYEQYF. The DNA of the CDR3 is TGTGCCAGCAGCTTGGCCCCGCCTTCCTACGAGCAGTACTTC. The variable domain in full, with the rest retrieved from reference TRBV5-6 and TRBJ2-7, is DAGVTQSPTHLIKTRGQQVTLRCSPKSGHDTVSWYQQALGQGPQFIFQYYEEEERQRGNFPDRFSGHQFPNYSSELNVNALLLGDSALYLCASSLAPPSYEQYFGPGTRLTVT.